This T cell receptor (beta chain) was recorded in a study of cytomegalovirus exposure and HLA in healthy donors. Primers for the PCR totalled 60 Vbeta and 13 Jbeta. The assay was immunoSEQ multiplex PCR, and TCRdb's table has in-frame clones only and misses some. Seen in this sample are 150,000 to 200,000 clones; the ten most common clones hold about 0.79%. Overall study findings and caveats: Reports credit the classifier with highly specific, highly sensitive diagnosis of cytomegalovirus status.

Looked up from germline, CDR1 is SGHAT and CDR2 is FQDESV (reference sequence). Trimming removed 4 bases at V and 0 bases at J, with 7 bases between. CDR3 length equals 15 residues. For this clone: Its antigen is currently unknown.

The source material was PBMCs. The V gene is TRBV11-1, the J gene TRBJ2-6; D not resolved. The source of this sequence is a woman between 18 and 29 years old in good health and CMV-seropositive. CDR3 nucleotides: TGTGCCAGCAGCTCCGTACACTCTGGGGCCAACGTCCTGACTTTC. It specifies CASSSVHSGANVLTF.